This T cell receptor (beta chain) originates from a study of CD8 T cells in ankylosing spondylitis. Construction of TCR beta libraries was performed using quantitative 5'-RACE with molecular barcodes. TCRdb re-called the 5' RACE reads with MiXCR, one entry per CDR3 protein. Here the sample spans roughly 260,000 distinct CDR3 sequences, about 19% being singletons. On this clonotype itself: No antigen is known for it.

The germline CDR1 and CDR2 sequences are SGHRS and YFSETQ. V lost 0 bases, J lost 6 bases, and 18 bases lay in between. This CDR3 comprises 16 residues. Broader study findings: In ankylosing spondylitis blood, a motif of eight highly homologous TCR beta variants appeared characteristic. Enrichment of disease-linked clones was reportedly significant in matched ankylosing spondylitis synovial fluid.

The clonotype originates from a male donor with ankylosing spondylitis or in good health (not recorded which). The sequenced material came from blood, either unsorted or a sorted T cell fraction (not recorded which). The chain links TRBV5-1 to TRBJ1-2; D unresolved. For the CDR3, the DNA is TGCGCCAGCAGCTTGGGTCTTTTGCCGGGGTCGGATGGCTACACCTTC. It yields the protein CASSLGLLPGSDGYTF.